Below, 26 T cell receptor beta chains from the same sample are listed, as sequenced in a study of blood T cell repertoires in COVID-19. The assay was immunoSEQ multiplex PCR, and TCRdb's table has in-frame clones only and misses some. The data show around 300,000 clones, around 86% seen once. Sequences were obtained from PBMCs or T cells enriched from blood (not recorded which). Receptors were obtained from a woman under 30 who had recovered from COVID-19.

The chain couples TRBV27 to TRBJ2-7; maybe TRBD1 (6 bases). The length of the CDR3 is 15 residues. Germline V gene data show CDR1 as MNHEY and CDR2 as SMNVEV (reference sequence). V gave up 3 bases and J gave up 7 bases, with 19 bases separating them. The CDR3: CASSLTGTPLREQYF. Written as DNA, the CDR3 is TGTGCCAGCAGTTTGACAGGAACTCCCCTACGGGAGCAGTACTTC.

The genes are TRBV5-1 and TRBJ2-2; TRBD2 is a possible D gene (5 bases). The germline CDR1 and CDR2 sequences are SGHRS and YFSETQ. The CDR3 is 20 amino acids. V was shortened by 1 base and J by 0 bases, with 22 bases between the two germline ends. The CDR3 DNA is TGCGCCAGCAGCTTGATTTCAAGACTAAGTAGCCGAGCGAACACCGGGGAGCTGTTTTTT. It yields the protein CASSLISRLSSRANTGELFF.

The CDR3 region is CASSSEDRLNYGYTF. CDR3 sequence (DNA): TGTGCCAGCAGCTCTGAGGACAGGCTGAACTATGGCTACACCTTC. This chain connects TRBV11-3 to TRBJ1-2; TRBD1 aligns across 7 bases. Germline trimming cut 4 bases from V and 2 bases from J; bases unmatched to any gene: 7. The germline V gene encodes CDR1 SGHNT and CDR2 YENEEA. This CDR3 has 15 residues.

The table lists this clone with a count of one. The CDR3 region is CASSRQGGNYGYTF. The CDR3 DNA follows: TGTGCCAGCAGTCGTCAGGGGGGCAACTATGGCTACACCTTC. The rearrangement joins TRBV7-2 to TRBJ1-2; 7 positions agree with TRBD1. Losses at the gene ends were 6 bases for V and 2 bases for J; bases not matched to a gene: 6. Germline CDR1 is SGHTA and CDR2 is FQGNSA. This CDR3 contains 14 residues.

J is TRBJ2-7 and V is TRBV2; 10 bases map to TRBD2. The CDR3 is 17 residues long. Germline V CDR1 and CDR2: SNHLY, FYNNEI. The trim removed 4 bases at V and 1 base at J, leaving 10 bases unmatched. The CDR3 here is CASSGGIWTSGSYEQYF. The CDR3 DNA is TGTGCCAGCAGTGGGGGAATATGGACTAGCGGATCCTACGAGCAGTACTTC. The full variable domain, completed using reference TRBV2 and TRBJ2-7, is EPEVTQTPSHQVTQMGQEVILRCVPISNHLYFYWYRQILGQKVEFLVSFYNNEISEKSEIFDDQFSVERPDGSNFTLKIRSTKLEDSAMYFCASSGGIWTSGSYEQYFGPGTRLTVT.

This clone was seen a single time. This chain links TRBV5-6 with TRBJ2-2, with 7 bases identical to TRBD1. Germline CDR1 is SGHDT and CDR2 is YYEEEE. The J segment lost 5 bases and the V segment lost 4 bases, leaving 11 bases of the junction unmatched. The CDR3 has 16 residues. CDR3 residues: CASSPGTGVTTGELFF. DNA of the CDR3: TGTGCCAGCAGCCCTGGAACAGGGGTAACGACCGGGGAGCTGTTTTTT.

This rearrangement joins TRBV2 to TRBJ2-1; tentative D call: TRBD1 (6 bases). The CDR3 is 12 amino acids. V gave up 6 bases and J gave up 7 bases, with 10 bases separating them. Germline lookup yields CDR1 SNHLY and CDR2 FYNNEI. The CDR3 spells CASRADSNEQFF. The CDR3 bases are TGTGCCAGCAGAGCGGACAGTAATGAGCAGTTCTTC.

The rearrangement joins TRBV3-1 (or the pseudogene TRBV3-2) to TRBJ2-1, with 9 bases identical to TRBD1. CDR1 and CDR2 (germline): LGHDT, YNNKEL (reference sequence). Unmatched junction bases numbered 6, after V lost 1 base and J lost 8 bases. This CDR3 contains 15 residues. The CDR3 nucleotides read TGTGCCAGCAGCCAAGGGGCCACAGGGGGCGATGAGCAGTTCTTC. As protein: CASSQGATGGDEQFF.

The chain uses TRBV7-9 and TRBJ1-1, with D possibly TRBD1 on 6 matching bases. Germline V gene data show CDR1 as SEHNR and CDR2 as FQNEAQ (reference sequence). The V gene lost 1 base and the J gene lost 3 bases, with 18 bases spanning the gap. The CDR3 totals 17 residues. The CDR3 region is CASSLGGRWVPDTEAFF. For the CDR3, the DNA is TGTGCCAGCAGCTTAGGGGGGCGGTGGGTCCCTGACACTGAAGCTTTCTTT.

The rearrangement uses TRBV30 and TRBJ1-6, with 11 bases lining up with TRBD1. The CDR3 consists of 16 residues. Germline V gene data show CDR1 as GTSNPN and CDR2 as SVGIG (reference sequence). With 2 bases clipped from V and 8 bases from J, the junction kept 8 bases outside the gene matches. The CDR3 protein is CAWSILGTGGDSPLHF. CDR3 DNA: TGTGCCTGGAGTATTTTAGGGACAGGGGGGGATTCACCCCTCCACTTT.

This clone appeared a single time. The CDR3 bases are TGTGCCAGCAGCTTATTGGGATCGGGAATGGCCTATGGCTACACCTTC. Translating gives CASSLLGSGMAYGYTF. The rearrangement links TRBV7-2 to TRBJ1-2; D gene uncertain. Germline V gene sequence: CDR1 SGHTA, CDR2 FQGNSA. Trimming pared 2 bases from V and 4 bases from J, leaving 17 bases between. The CDR3 loop spans 16 amino acids.

The chain employs TRBV4-1 and TRBJ2-2, with 7 bases fitting TRBD1. Germline CDR1 is MGHRA and CDR2 is YSYEKL. Germline trimming cut 6 bases from V and 0 bases from J; bases unmatched to any gene: 1. The CDR3 has 14 amino acids. CDR3 loop: CASRGQANTGELFF. The CDR3 coding sequence is TGCGCCAGCAGAGGACAGGCGAACACCGGGGAGCTGTTTTTT.

This clone was seen only once. The J gene is TRBJ1-3, the V gene TRBV3-1 (or the pseudogene TRBV3-2); D possibly corresponds to TRBD1 (6 bases). The V end was cut by 8 bases, the J end by 4 bases, with 18 bases between. The CDR3 totals 15 residues. Germline V lookup: CDR1 LGHDT, CDR2 YNNKEL (reference sequence). CDR3 coding DNA: TGTGCCAGCGGGGGGCGGGAGGCCGGAGGAAACACCATATATTTT. Encoded protein: CASGGREAGGNTIYF.

This clone was counted once. The chain couples TRBV13 to TRBJ2-7; D gene unclear. Trimming stripped 5 bases from V and 3 bases from J, with 14 bases between. From germline, CDR1 is PRHDT and CDR2 FYEKMQ (reference sequence). This CDR3 contains 14 residues. In DNA, the CDR3 is TGTGCCAGCAGCCCCGGTGGTGGAGTCTACGAGCAGTACTTC. Its translation: CASSPGGGVYEQYF.

The table lists this clone with a few counts. Other DNA sequences in this sample translate to the same CDR3. The chain is built from TRBV11-2 and TRBJ1-2; TRBD1 matches 10 bases. The J segment lost 1 base and the V segment lost 6 bases, leaving 2 bases of the junction unmatched. The germline gives CDR1 SGHAT, CDR2 FQNNGV. The CDR3 totals 14 residues. The CDR3 DNA follows: TGTGCCAGCAGTCGGACAGGGGGTAACTATGGCTACACCTTC. This translates into CASSRTGGNYGYTF.

The chain links TRBV23-1 to TRBJ2-1; 8 nucleotides align to TRBD1. TRBV23-1 is identified as an open reading frame with a role that is uncertain. V lost 6 bases, J lost 7 bases, and 14 bases stayed unmatched. The CDR3 runs to 16 residues. In DNA form, the CDR3 reads TGCGCCAGCAGGAAGATGGGACAGGCGCGGTGGAATGAGCAGTTCTTC. It translates to CASRKMGQARWNEQFF.

This CDR3 is CASSLPPQLANYGYTF. The DNA of the CDR3 is TGTGCCAGCTCACTTCCGCCCCAATTAGCTAACTATGGCTACACCTTC. The chain uses TRBV18 and TRBJ1-2; D remains ambiguous. The CDR3 is made up of 16 amino acids. Germline V lookup: CDR1 KGHSH, CDR2 LQKENI. The germline V and J ends were trimmed by 4 bases and 0 bases, with 15 bases remaining between them.

DNA of the CDR3: TGCGCCAGCAGCCAAGGGGCAGCTAAGTTCTTC. This sequence encodes CASSQGAAKFF. The J gene is TRBJ2-1, the V gene TRBV4-1; D unresolved. CDR1 and CDR2 from the germline V gene are MGHRA and YSYEKL. V shed 1 base and J shed 14 bases, with 9 bases lying between them. The CDR3 is 11 amino acids.

The V and J genes are TRBV5-1 and TRBJ2-1; unclear D gene. The ends were cut back, 0 bases at V and 7 bases at J, with 20 bases in the middle. Germline V gene lookup returns CDR1 SGHRS and CDR2 YFSETQ. The CDR3 totals 17 residues. The CDR3 DNA sequence: TGCGCCAGCAGCTTGGGTCTGCGGCAAGATCCTGTTAATGAGCAGTTCTTC. This translates into CASSLGLRQDPVNEQFF.

This chain links TRBV11-2 with TRBJ1-3; possible D gene TRBD1, 5 bases. From germline, CDR1 is SGHAT and CDR2 FQNNGV. Trimming left V 1 base short and J 2 bases short, with 9 bases between. CDR3 length: 15 amino acids. The CDR3 reads CASSLAGVTGNTIYF. In DNA form, the CDR3 reads TGTGCCAGCAGCTTAGCGGGGGTTACTGGAAACACCATATATTTT. The full variable domain, rest sourced from reference TRBV11-2 and TRBJ1-3, is EAGVAQSPRYKIIEKRQSVAFWCNPISGHATLYWYQQILGQGPKLLIQFQNNGVVDDSQLPKDRFSAERLKGVDSTLKIQPAKLEDSAVYLCASSLAGVTGNTIYFGEGSWLTVV.

This chain uses TRBV7-3 with TRBJ1-2; D remains ambiguous. The CDR3 is 15 residues long. Germline values: CDR1 SGHTA, CDR2 FQGTGA. The V and J ends lost 5 bases and 3 bases respectively, with 16 bases between them. The CDR3 coding sequence is TGTGCCAGCAGCCCCTCCCCGGACTTGGACTATGGCTACACCTTC. It specifies CASSPSPDLDYGYTF.

This chain joins TRBV4-1 and TRBJ2-5; D unresolved. Between the trimmed V and J ends, which lost 0 bases and 5 bases, there was a span of 13 bases. There are 15 residues in the CDR3. Germline lookup yields CDR1 MGHRA and CDR2 YSYEKL. The CDR3 DNA sequence: TGCGCCAGCAGCCAAGATCGTCGTCTATGGGAGACCCAGTACTTC. This encodes CASSQDRRLWETQYF.

This clone was recorded only once. This chain joins TRBV29-1 and TRBJ2-7, with D possibly TRBD2 on 6 matching bases. The CDR3 runs to 13 residues. The germline V and J ends were trimmed by 5 bases and 4 bases, with 15 bases remaining between them. Germline V CDR1 and CDR2: SQVTM, ANQGSEA. CDR3 protein: CSVCRDSPYEQYF. The CDR3 DNA follows: TGCAGCGTTTGTAGGGACTCCCCGTACGAGCAGTACTTC.

The chain couples TRBV25-1 to TRBJ1-5; D is possibly TRBD1 (6 bases). Per the germline V gene, CDR1 is MGHDK and CDR2 is SYGVNS. The CDR3 covers 14 residues. Trimming took 4 bases from V and 1 from J, leaving 8 bases between them. The CDR3 loop reads CASSGGPSNQPQHF. The CDR3 bases are TGTGCCAGCAGTGGGGGGCCGAGCAATCAGCCCCAGCATTTT.

J is TRBJ1-2 and V is TRBV4-3; 9 bases agree with TRBD1. Germline V CDR1 and CDR2: LGHNA, YSLEER. With 2 bases clipped from V and 4 bases from J, the junction kept 14 bases outside the gene matches. The CDR3 totals 18 residues. This chain's CDR3 is CASSQRGAGTGLRYGYTF. As DNA, the CDR3 is TGCGCCAGCAGCCAACGTGGGGCAGGGACAGGGTTACGCTATGGCTACACCTTC.

The chain employs TRBV19 and TRBJ1-6; D may be TRBD1 (6 bases). CDR1 and CDR2 (germline): LNHDA, SQIVND (reference sequence). Trimming removed 3 bases from V and 8 bases from J, with 23 bases in between. The CDR3 runs 18 residues. In DNA, the CDR3 is TGTGCCAGTAGTATCGCCGGACAGACAAGGAGGTATGATTCACCCCTCCACTTT. Residues: CASSIAGQTRRYDSPLHF.